The rows below give T cell receptor beta chains drawn from one sample of a study of blood T cell repertoires in COVID-19. Only in-frame clones appear in the TCRdb table, and some are missing; sequencing was by immunoSEQ multiplex PCR. Among 250,000 to 350,000 clones listed, 75% to 90% were seen once. Sequenced sample: peripheral blood. These receptors all come from a man aged 25-45 years with acute or convalescent COVID-19. CDR3s leave out the opening cysteine and the closing phenylalanine or tryptophan. Each record gives: CDR3 length, V gene, J gene, CDR3 protein.

>14|TRBV11-2|TRBJ1-4
ASSPWVGGAGEKLF
>13|TRBV5-1|TRBJ1-1
ASSWGTALNTEAF
>13|TRBV4-2|TRBJ1-3
ASSQDGNSGNTIY
>16|TRBV9|TRBJ1-3
ASSIEGTGSYSGNTIY
>13|TRBV5-1|TRBJ2-1
ASSSGLAGPSGQF
>14|TRBV19|TRBJ2-3
ASRRWTGGGPDTQY
>10|TRBV30|TRBJ2-7
AWSVQEAPQY
>15|TRBV3-1/TRBV3-2|TRBJ1-2
ASSQVPGTGRHYGYT
>13|TRBV9|TRBJ2-1
ASSTTGSSYNEQF
>13|TRBV7-9|TRBJ1-5
ASSSDREDNQPQH
>9|TRBV7-8|TRBJ2-5
ASSPRETQY
>17|TRBV4-2|TRBJ2-7
ASSYLPGTSGALQYEQY
>12|TRBV3-1/TRBV3-2|TRBJ2-5
ASSVARFQETQY
>15|TRBV7-9|TRBJ2-7
ASINGTLSQNSYEQY
>17|TRBV5-4|TRBJ1-2
ASSSRDRGISWDVYGYT
>12|TRBV18|TRBJ2-7
ASSPVGQAYEQY
>12|TRBV28|TRBJ2-5
ASSPGRGRETQY
>13|TRBV4-1|TRBJ2-2
ASSRNGGFTGELF
>14|TRBV7-9|TRBJ1-1
ASSLALRLENTEAF
>11|TRBV3-1/TRBV3-2|TRBJ2-7
ASSQVEGRKQY
>14|TRBV5-1|TRBJ2-4
ASSSRGAEAKNIQY
>12|TRBV6-5|TRBJ1-2
ASSLNLRNYGYT
>13|TRBV2|TRBJ1-5
ASSAQGAGNQPQH
>11|TRBV7-2|TRBJ2-7
ASSILTSYEQY
>12|TRBV28|TRBJ1-5
ASSYGTANQPQH
>12|TRBV29-1|TRBJ1-3
SVSRRNSGNTIY
>15|TRBV5-1|TRBJ1-4
ASSLARSRDSREKLF
>11|TRBV30|TRBJ2-5
AWSRDSQETQY